Presented here are 12 T cell receptor beta chains from one specimen sequenced in a study of cytomegalovirus exposure and HLA in healthy donors. Primers included in the PCR were 60 Vbeta and 13 Jbeta primers. The assay was immunoSEQ multiplex PCR, and TCRdb's table has in-frame clones only and misses some. The table lists roughly 80,000 clones, around 60% of them singletons. What was sequenced was PBMCs. These receptors were obtained from a man aged 25 to 40 in good health and CMV-seropositive.

The gene calls are TRBV15 and TRBJ2-7, with a possible D match to TRBD1 (5 bases). This CDR3 region has 15 residues. Germline V lookup: CDR1 LNHNV, CDR2 YYDKDF (reference sequence). Trimming removed 0 bases at V and 3 bases at J, with 12 bases between. CDR3 DNA: TGTGCCACCAGCAGAGAGGTCAGGGTCAGCTACGAGCAGTACTTC. Translated, it gives CATSREVRVSYEQYF.

The chain has TRBV5-1 and TRBJ2-7, with 8 bases that match TRBD1. Per germline, CDR1 SGHRS and CDR2 YFSETQ. The junction had 6 bases not matched to a gene; V was cut back by 0 bases and J by 4 bases. The CDR3 loop spans 15 amino acids. This CDR3 is CASSLGTTGAYEQYF. Written as DNA, the CDR3 is TGCGCCAGCAGCTTGGGTACGACAGGGGCATACGAGCAGTACTTC.

J is TRBJ1-2 and V is TRBV6-1, with D hard to call. Per the germline V gene, CDR1 is MNHNS and CDR2 is SASEGT. This CDR3 contains 14 residues. The ends were cut back, 2 bases at V and 7 bases at J, with 14 bases in the middle. Here the CDR3 reads CASSERRIVGGYTF. The CDR3 DNA reads as TGTGCCAGCAGTGAAAGGAGAATAGTTGGTGGCTACACCTTC.

The rearrangement links TRBV10-3 to TRBJ2-7; D remains unclear. Trimming shortened V by 5 bases and J by 2 bases, and 13 bases separated the two germline ends. Germline lookup yields CDR1 ENHRY and CDR2 SYGVKD. The CDR3 runs 14 residues. CDR3 in amino acids: CAISWRNEAYEQYF. The CDR3, as DNA: TGTGCCATCAGTTGGAGAAACGAGGCCTACGAGCAGTACTTC.

This clone was counted a few times. V is TRBV10-3 and J is TRBJ1-5; D not resolved. The germline V and J ends were trimmed by 5 bases and 4 bases, with 15 bases remaining between them. This CDR3 is built from 15 residues. CDR1 is ENHRY and CDR2 is SYGVKD in the germline V gene. CDR3 in DNA: TGTGCCATCAGTAGGGAGGTCGCCACAAATCAGCCCCAGCATTTT. Translating gives CAISREVATNQPQHF.

This clone has a handful of counts. The chain joins TRBV2 to TRBJ1-4; D may be TRBD1 (6 bases). The CDR3 is made up of 13 amino acids. Trimming took off 5 bases at V and 7 bases at J, with 11 bases between the two ends. Germline CDR1 is SNHLY and CDR2 is FYNNEI. CDR3 nucleotides: TGTGCCAGCAGTAACAGGGAGGGTGAAAAACTGTTTTTT. The encoded protein is CASSNREGEKLFF.

This clone has just one count. The chain carries TRBV19 and TRBJ2-2; D not certain. Trimming took off 6 bases at V and 4 bases at J, with 12 bases between the two ends. CDR1 and CDR2 from the germline V gene are LNHDA and SQIVND (reference sequence). This CDR3 region has 14 residues. This CDR3 reads CASRGNQVTGELFF. As DNA, the CDR3 is TGTGCCAGTAGAGGTAACCAGGTCACCGGGGAGCTGTTTTTT. Variable domain in full (rest from reference TRBV19 and TRBJ2-2): DGGITQSPKYLFRKEGQNVTLSCEQNLNHDAMYWYRQDPGQGLRLIYYSQIVNDFQKGDIAEGYSVSREKKESFPLTVTSAQKNPTAFYLCASRGNQVTGELFFGEGSRLTVL.

Only a few counts were recorded for this clone. This chain links TRBV7-9 with TRBJ1-4; TRBD1 is a possible D gene (6 bases). The germline gives CDR1 SEHNR, CDR2 FQNEAQ (reference sequence). The V and J ends lost 4 bases and 2 bases respectively, with 20 bases between them. This CDR3 spans 18 amino acids. The CDR3 bases are TGTGCCAGCAGCTCCACCGGGACATTTGGGGGCACTAATGAAAAACTGTTTTTT. The encoded protein is CASSSTGTFGGTNEKLFF.

The rearrangement uses TRBV4-3 and TRBJ2-2; 8 bases line up with TRBD2. J gave up 4 bases and V 3 bases, and 4 bases lay outside the gene matches. Per the germline V gene, CDR1 is LGHNA and CDR2 is YSLEER. The CDR3 is 15 residues long. The CDR3 region has the DNA TGCGCCAGCAGCCAGGGTAGCGGGATCACCGGGGAGCTGTTTTTT. Residues: CASSQGSGITGELFF.

The chain is built from TRBV7-9 and TRBJ2-1, with 9 bases that match TRBD1. This CDR3 spans 16 amino acids. Germline-derived CDR1 and CDR2 are SEHNR and FQNEAQ (reference sequence). V trimming: 3 bases; J trimming: 4 bases; junction bases outside the gene matches: 7. CDR3 coding DNA: TGTGCCAGCAGCTTTGGGGGGACAGGGAAATACAATGAGCAGTTCTTC. This sequence encodes CASSFGGTGKYNEQFF.

The chain recombines TRBV11-3 with TRBJ1-4, with no clear D. Trimming cost V 0 bases and J 0 bases, with 17 bases left between them. There are 19 residues in the CDR3. The germline CDR1 and CDR2 sequences are SGHNT and YENEEA. CDR3 in DNA: TGTGCCAGCAGCTTAGATCACAGCGTCCGGGGAGCAACTAATGAAAAACTGTTTTTT. Translating it yields CASSLDHSVRGATNEKLFF.

V usage is TRBV14 and J usage is TRBJ2-7; 12 nucleotides agree with TRBD1. Per germline, CDR1 SGHDN and CDR2 FVKESK. Trimming at V came to 5 bases and at J to 4 bases, leaving 18 bases not matched to a gene. The CDR3 is 19 amino acids. The CDR3 DNA reads TGTGCCAGCAGCTCTCCCCCGGGCGCCGGGACAGGGGGCATTTACGAGCAGTACTTC. The encoded protein is CASSSPPGAGTGGIYEQYF.